This T cell receptor (beta chain) originates from a study of blood T cell repertoires in COVID-19 (dated by TCRdb to 2019 to 2021). In terms of the full investigation: Collaborator samples came from the United States, Italy and Spain and covered acute and convalescent phases of COVID-19. Where available, HLA class I and class II types were obtained from metadata supplied by the sample provider rather than from assay-based typing. The material from the prospective study consisted of cDNA or gDNA derived from T cells, B-cell-depleted T cells, or PBMCs. Nearly every sample came with metadata listing a de-identified subject ID, COVID-19 status, age in years and sex. Samples came from the ongoing ImmuneRACE study (first 160 participants) plus 1,254 subjects from 6 global collaborators. Deeply sampled blood TCRbeta repertoires from subjects exposed to, actively infected with, or recovered from COVID-19 were included in the dataset. The repertoires were released in a freely available public database intended as a resource for research on the immune response to SARS-CoV-2.

What the authors observed across the whole study: The amount of clinical and demographic metadata varied by source and participant and was provided uncurated.

Collaborating institutions collected whole blood in K2EDTA tubes following their own protocols. For TCRbeta analysis, collaborators shipped samples in one of three forms: frozen whole blood, isolated PBMCs, or DNA extracted from either of those sample types. Details on this clone: Its cognate antigen has yet to be identified. The record has no base qualities; no much larger clone is one base away.

TCRbeta CDR3 regions were amplified from genomic DNA using the immunoSEQ Assay, a bias-controlled multiplex PCR. The original methods were these. Nucleated cell counts per sample were estimated from amplification of reference gene primers within the assay. To quantify the absolute abundance of each unique TCRbeta CDR3 rearrangement, sequence reads were collapsed and filtered. Productive Simpson clonality was computed per sample as the square root of Simpson's diversity index over productive rearrangements. The table comes from immuneACCESS by way of TCRdb, which keeps in-frame sequences with V and J called. Part of the clones is missing from these tables; in studies checked, under half for an unresolved V gene and the rest for unknown reasons. Clonal size and the V and J genes are those of that table, whereas D and trimming came from the DNA. The sample data list around 140,000 clones, and 88% of these were observed just once. In total, the top ten clones hold approximately 10% of the sample.

The CDR3 goes from the cysteine to the phenylalanine over 16 residues. Left in the record is the CDR3 DNA by itself, 48 bases read in frame from the first base. CDR1 is given as SGHNT and CDR2 as YYREEE, both from the germline V gene (reference sequence). At the junction V is shortened by 2 bases and J by 6 bases, with 20 bases in between. The origin of this receptor is a man aged 50 to 59 with acute or convalescent COVID-19. This sequence uses TRBV5-4 and TRBJ1-1; too little of a D gene remains to name it. Sample: peripheral blood. Here the CDR3 is given as CASSFFPGHSESEAFF. The nucleotide sequence reads as follows: TGTGCCAGCAGCTTCTTCCCCGGTCATTCGGAGTCTGAAGCTTTCTTT.